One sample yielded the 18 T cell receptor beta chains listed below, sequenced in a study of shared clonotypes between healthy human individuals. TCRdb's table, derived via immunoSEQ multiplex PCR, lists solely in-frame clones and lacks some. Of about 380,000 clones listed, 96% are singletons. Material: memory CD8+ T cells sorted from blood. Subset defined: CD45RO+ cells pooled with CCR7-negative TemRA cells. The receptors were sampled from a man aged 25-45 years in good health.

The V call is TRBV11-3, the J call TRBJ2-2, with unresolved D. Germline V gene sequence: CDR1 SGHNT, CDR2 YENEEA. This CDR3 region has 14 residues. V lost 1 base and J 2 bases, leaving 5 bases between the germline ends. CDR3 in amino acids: CASSLGPNTGELFF. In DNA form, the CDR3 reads TGTGCCAGCAGCTTAGGACCAAACACCGGGGAGCTGTTTTTT.

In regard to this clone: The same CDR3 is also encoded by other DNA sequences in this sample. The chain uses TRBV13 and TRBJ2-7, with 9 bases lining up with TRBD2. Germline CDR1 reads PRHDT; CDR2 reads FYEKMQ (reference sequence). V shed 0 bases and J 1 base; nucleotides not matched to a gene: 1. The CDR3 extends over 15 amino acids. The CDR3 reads CASSLGLAGSYEQYF. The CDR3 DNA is TGTGCCAGCAGCTTAGGGCTAGCGGGATCCTACGAGCAGTACTTC.

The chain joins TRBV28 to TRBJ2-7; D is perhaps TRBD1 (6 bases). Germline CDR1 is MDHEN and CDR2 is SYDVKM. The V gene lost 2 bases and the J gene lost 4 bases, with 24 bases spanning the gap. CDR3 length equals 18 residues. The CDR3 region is CASSLTKGTGTRDYEQYF. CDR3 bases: TGTGCCAGCAGTTTAACGAAGGGGACCGGGACAAGGGATTACGAGCAGTACTTC.

The CDR3 DNA sequence: TGTGCCAGCAGCCCCGGTTCGGGGACAGGGTGGTTTCTGTGGGCTGAAGCTTTCTTT. Its protein product is CASSPGSGTGWFLWAEAFF. V gene TRBV11-2 combines with J gene TRBJ1-1; 9 bases fit TRBD1. CDR3 length: 19 residues. J lost 6 bases, V lost 5 bases, and 22 bases had no gene match. Germline loops: CDR1 SGHAT, CDR2 FQNNGV.

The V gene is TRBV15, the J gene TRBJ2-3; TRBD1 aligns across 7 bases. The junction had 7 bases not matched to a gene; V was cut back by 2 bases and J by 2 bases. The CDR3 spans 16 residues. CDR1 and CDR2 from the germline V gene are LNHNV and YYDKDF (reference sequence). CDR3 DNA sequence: TGTGCCACCAGCAGACACGGGACAGCCTACACAGATACGCAGTATTTT. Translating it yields CATSRHGTAYTDTQYF.

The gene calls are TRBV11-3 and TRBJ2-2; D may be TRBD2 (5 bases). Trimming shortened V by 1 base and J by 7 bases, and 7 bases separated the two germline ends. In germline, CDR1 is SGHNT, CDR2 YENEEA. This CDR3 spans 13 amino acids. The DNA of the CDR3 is TGTGCCAGCAGCTTAGTGAGCGGCGGGGAGCTGTTTTTT. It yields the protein CASSLVSGGELFF.

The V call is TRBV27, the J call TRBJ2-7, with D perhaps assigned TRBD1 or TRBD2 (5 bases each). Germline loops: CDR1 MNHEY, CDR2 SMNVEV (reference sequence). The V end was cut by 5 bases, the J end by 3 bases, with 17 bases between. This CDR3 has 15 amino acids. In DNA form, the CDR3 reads TGTGCCAGCAGTCCGACCGGGACGGCCTACTACGAGCAGTACTTC. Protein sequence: CASSPTGTAYYEQYF.

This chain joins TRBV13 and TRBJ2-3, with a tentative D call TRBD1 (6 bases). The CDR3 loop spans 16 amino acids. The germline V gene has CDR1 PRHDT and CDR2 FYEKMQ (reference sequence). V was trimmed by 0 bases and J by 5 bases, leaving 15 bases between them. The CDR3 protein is CASSLGRGVSLDTQYF. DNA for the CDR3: TGTGCCAGCAGCTTAGGCAGGGGCGTAAGTCTAGATACGCAGTATTTT.

DNA of the CDR3: TGTGCCAGCAGTTACCCAGGGACGCGTGGCTACACCTTC. It is translated as CASSYPGTRGYTF. The chain is built from TRBV6-5 and TRBJ1-2; D might be TRBD1 (5 bases). This CDR3 spans 13 amino acids. V was pared by 2 bases and J by 7 bases, with 11 bases between. The germline V gene has CDR1 MNHEY and CDR2 SVGAGI.

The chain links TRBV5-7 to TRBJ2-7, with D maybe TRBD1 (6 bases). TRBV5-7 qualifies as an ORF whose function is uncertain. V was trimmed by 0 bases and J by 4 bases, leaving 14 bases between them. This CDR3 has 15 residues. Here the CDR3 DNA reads TGTGCCAGCAGCTTGGGCAGGACAGTAATTTACGAGCAGTACTTC. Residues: CASSLGRTVIYEQYF.

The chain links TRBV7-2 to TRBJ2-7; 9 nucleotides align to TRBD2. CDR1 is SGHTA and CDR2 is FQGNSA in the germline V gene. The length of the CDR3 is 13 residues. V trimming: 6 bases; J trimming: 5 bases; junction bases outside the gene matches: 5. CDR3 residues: CASSYSGSNEQYF. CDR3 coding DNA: TGTGCCAGCAGTTATAGCGGGAGCAACGAGCAGTACTTC.

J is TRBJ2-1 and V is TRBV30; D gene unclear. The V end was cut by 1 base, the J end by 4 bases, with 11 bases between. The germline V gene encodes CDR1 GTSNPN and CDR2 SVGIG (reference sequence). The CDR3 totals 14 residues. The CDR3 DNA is TGTGCCTGGAGTGAGGGTACACGATACAATGAGCAGTTCTTC. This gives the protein CAWSEGTRYNEQFF.

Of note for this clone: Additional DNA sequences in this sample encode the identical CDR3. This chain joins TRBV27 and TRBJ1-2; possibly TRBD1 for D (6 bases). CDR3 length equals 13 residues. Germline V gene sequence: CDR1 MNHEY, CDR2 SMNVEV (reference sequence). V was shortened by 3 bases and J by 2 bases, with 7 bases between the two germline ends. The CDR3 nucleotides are TGTGCCAGCAGTTTGCAGGGGAACTATGGCTACACCTTC. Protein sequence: CASSLQGNYGYTF.

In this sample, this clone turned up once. The CDR3 loop reads CASKGYLNTEAFF. CDR3 bases: TGTGCCAGTAAGGGCTATCTGAACACTGAAGCTTTCTTT. V gene TRBV19 combines with J gene TRBJ1-1; D is unclear. The CDR3 has 13 residues. The V end lost 7 bases, the J end lost 0 bases, and 9 bases lay between the germline ends. CDR1 and CDR2 from the germline V gene are LNHDA and SQIVND (reference sequence). The full variable domain, in which reference TRBV19 and TRBJ1-1 provide the parts outside the CDR3, is DGGITQSPKYLFRKEGQNVTLSCEQNLNHDAMYWYRQDPGQGLRLIYYSQIVNDFQKGDIAEGYSVSREKKESFPLTVTSAQKNPTAFYLCASKGYLNTEAFFGQGTRLTVV.

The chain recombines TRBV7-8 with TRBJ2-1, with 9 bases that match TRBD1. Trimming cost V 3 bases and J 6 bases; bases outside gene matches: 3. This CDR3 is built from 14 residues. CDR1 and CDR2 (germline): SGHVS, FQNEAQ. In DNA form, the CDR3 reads TGTGCCAGCAGCTTCCGACAGGGGGGCAATGAGCAGTTCTTC. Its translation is CASSFRQGGNEQFF.

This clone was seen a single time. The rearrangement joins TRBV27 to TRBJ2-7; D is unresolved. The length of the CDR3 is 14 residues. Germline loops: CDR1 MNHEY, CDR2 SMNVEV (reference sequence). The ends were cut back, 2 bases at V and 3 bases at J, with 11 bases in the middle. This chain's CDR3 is CASSLRQKGYEQYF. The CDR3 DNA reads TGTGCCAGCAGTTTACGCCAAAAAGGCTACGAGCAGTACTTC.

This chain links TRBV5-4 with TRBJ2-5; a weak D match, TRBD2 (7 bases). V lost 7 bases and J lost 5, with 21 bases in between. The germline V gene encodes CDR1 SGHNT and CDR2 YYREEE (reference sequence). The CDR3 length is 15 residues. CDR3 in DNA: TGTGCCAGCCGAAGGGGGGGAGGGCCCGGGGAGACCCAGTACTTC. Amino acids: CASRRGGGPGETQYF.

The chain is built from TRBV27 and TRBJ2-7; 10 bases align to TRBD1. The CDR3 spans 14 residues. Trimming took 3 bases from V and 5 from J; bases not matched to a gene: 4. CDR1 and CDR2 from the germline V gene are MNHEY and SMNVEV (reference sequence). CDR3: CASSFYGQGDEQYF. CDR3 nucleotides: TGTGCCAGCAGTTTTTACGGACAGGGGGACGAGCAGTACTTC.